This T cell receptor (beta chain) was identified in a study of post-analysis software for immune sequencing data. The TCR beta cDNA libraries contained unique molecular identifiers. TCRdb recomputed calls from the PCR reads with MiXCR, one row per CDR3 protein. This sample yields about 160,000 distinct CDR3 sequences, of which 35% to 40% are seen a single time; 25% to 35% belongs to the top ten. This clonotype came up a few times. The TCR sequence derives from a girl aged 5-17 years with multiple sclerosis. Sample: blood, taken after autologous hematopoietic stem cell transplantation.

Here the CDR3 reads CATSDGGDISEQFF. CDR3 sequence (DNA): TGTGCCACCAGTGATGGGGGCGACATCTCTGAGCAGTTCTTC. The V gene is TRBV24-1, the J gene TRBJ2-1; tentatively, D is TRBD1 (6 bases). V was shortened by 3 bases and J by 9 bases, with 14 bases between the two germline ends. CDR1 is KGHDR and CDR2 is SFDVKD in the germline V gene. This CDR3 has 14 residues.